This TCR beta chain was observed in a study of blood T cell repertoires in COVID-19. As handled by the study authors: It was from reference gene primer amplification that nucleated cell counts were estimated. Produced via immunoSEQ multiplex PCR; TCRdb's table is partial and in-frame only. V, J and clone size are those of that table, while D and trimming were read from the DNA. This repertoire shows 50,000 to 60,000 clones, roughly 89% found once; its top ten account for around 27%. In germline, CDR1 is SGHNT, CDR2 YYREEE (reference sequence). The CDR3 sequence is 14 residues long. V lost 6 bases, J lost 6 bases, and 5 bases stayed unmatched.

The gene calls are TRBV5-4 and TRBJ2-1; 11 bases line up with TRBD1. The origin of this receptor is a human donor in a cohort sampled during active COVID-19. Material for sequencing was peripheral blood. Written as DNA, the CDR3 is TGTGCCAGCACCTGGGACAGGGGGAGCAATGAGCAGTTCTTC. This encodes CASTWDRGSNEQFF.